The 2 T cell receptor beta chains listed next were all sequenced from one sample in a study of blood T cells in healthy people across ages. PCR was performed a second time for roughly 6 to 12 cycles using a sample-barcoded 5' primer and a J-beta primer mix. TCRdb independently ran MiXCR on the 5' RACE reads; one entry per CDR3 protein. The sample holds more than 900,000 distinct CDR3 sequences, 29% seen once. These data also featured in a second study, about T cells of mothers and their children.

The sample taken for sequencing was blood. The receptors derive from a woman aged 40 to 50 in good health.

This clonotype was seen a few times. The chain is built from TRBV5-5 and TRBJ2-5, with D hard to call. The CDR3 has 12 amino acids. Deletions cut 7 bases from V and 1 base from J, with 8 bases between. The germline CDR1 and CDR2 sequences are SGHKS and YYEKEE (reference sequence). The CDR3 nucleotides are TGTGCCAGCGAAGACTCCCAAGAGACCCAGTACTTC. It translates to CASEDSQETQYF.

The chain employs TRBV28 and TRBJ1-2; TRBD1 might be the D (6 bases). V lost 3 bases and J 10 bases, leaving 15 bases between the germline ends. Looked up from germline, CDR1 is MDHEN and CDR2 is SYDVKM. The CDR3 runs to 13 residues. CDR3 amino acids: CASSFGGADVYTF. DNA of the CDR3: TGTGCCAGCAGTTTCGGGGGGGCGGATGTCTACACCTTC.